This T cell receptor (beta chain) was captured by sequencing in a study of cytomegalovirus exposure and HLA in healthy donors. The PCR ran on 60 Vbeta and 13 Jbeta primers. Data came from immunoSEQ multiplex PCR; TCRdb stores just in-frame clones and leaves some out. The sample carries 150,000 to 200,000 clones, about 80% recorded once. Study results and limitations: A previous analysis found most TCR beta V segments productive roughly 90% or roughly 30% of the time. Sequencing artifact likely explains a cluster of highly shared sequence variants. There were 164 TCR beta chains listed as cytomegalovirus-associated.

A note on this clone: As yet, its antigen is unknown.

This CDR3 has 15 residues. Trimming took off 3 bases at V and 1 base at J, with 12 bases between the two ends. The germline V gene has CDR1 MDHEN and CDR2 SYDVKM. The source is a man aged 40-50 years in good health and CMV-seronegative. Specimen: PBMCs. The rearrangement joins TRBV28 to TRBJ1-1; possibly TRBD1 for D (6 bases). The CDR3 spells CASSFSGGRNTEAFF. In nucleotides, the CDR3 is TGTGCCAGCAGTTTCAGCGGGGGGCGGAACACTGAAGCTTTCTTT. Variable domain in full (rest from reference TRBV28 and TRBJ1-1): DVKVTQSSRYLVKRTGEKVFLECVQDMDHENMFWYRQDPGLGLRLIYFSYDVKMKEKGDIPEGYSVSREKKERFSLILESASTNQTSMYLCASSFSGGRNTEAFFGQGTRLTVV.